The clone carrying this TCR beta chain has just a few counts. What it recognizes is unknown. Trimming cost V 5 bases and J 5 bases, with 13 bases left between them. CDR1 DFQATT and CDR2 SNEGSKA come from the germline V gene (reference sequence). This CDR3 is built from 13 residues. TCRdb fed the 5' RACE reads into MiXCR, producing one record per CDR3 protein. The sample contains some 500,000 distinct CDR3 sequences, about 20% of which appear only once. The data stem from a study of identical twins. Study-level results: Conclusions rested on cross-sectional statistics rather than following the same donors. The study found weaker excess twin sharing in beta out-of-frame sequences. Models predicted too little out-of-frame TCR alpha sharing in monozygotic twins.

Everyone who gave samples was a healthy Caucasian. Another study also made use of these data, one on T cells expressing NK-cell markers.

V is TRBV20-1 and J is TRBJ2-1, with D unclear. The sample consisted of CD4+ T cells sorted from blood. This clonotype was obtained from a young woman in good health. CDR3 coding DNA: TGCAGTGCTTACTCTAGTATCCACAATGAGCAGTTCTTC. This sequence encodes CSAYSSIHNEQFF.